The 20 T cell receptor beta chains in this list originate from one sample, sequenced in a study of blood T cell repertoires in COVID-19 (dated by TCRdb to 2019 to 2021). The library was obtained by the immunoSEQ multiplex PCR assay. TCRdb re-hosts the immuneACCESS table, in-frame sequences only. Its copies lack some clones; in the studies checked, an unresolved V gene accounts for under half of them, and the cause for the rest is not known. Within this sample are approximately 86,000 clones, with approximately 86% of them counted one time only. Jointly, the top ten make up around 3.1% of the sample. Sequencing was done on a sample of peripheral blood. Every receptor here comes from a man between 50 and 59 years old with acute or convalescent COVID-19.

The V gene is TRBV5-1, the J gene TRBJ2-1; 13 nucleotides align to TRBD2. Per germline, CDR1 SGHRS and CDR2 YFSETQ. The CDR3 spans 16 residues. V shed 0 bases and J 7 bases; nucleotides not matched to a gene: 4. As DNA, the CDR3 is TGCGCCAGCAGCTTGGCCGGGACTAGCGGGACAAATGAGCAGTTCTTC. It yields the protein CASSLAGTSGTNEQFF.

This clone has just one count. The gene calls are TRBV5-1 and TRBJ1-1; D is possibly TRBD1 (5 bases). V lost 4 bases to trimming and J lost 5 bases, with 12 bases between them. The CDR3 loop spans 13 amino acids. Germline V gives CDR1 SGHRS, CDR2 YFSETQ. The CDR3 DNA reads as TGCGCCAGCAGCGCGGCCGGGGGGACTGAAGCTTTCTTT. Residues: CASSAAGGTEAFF.

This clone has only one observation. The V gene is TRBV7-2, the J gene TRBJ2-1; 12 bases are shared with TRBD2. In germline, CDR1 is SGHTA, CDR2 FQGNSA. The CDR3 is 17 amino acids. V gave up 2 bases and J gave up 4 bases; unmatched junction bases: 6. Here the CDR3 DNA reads TGTGCCAGCAGCTTATCTAGCGGGGGGGGTAATTACAATGAGCAGTTCTTC. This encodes CASSLSSGGGNYNEQFF.

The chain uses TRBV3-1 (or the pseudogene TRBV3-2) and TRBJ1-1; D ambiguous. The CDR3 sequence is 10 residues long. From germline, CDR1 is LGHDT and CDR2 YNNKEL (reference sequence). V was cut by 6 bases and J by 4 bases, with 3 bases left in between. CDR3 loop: CASSRTEAFF. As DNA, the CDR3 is TGTGCCAGCAGTCGCACTGAAGCTTTCTTT.

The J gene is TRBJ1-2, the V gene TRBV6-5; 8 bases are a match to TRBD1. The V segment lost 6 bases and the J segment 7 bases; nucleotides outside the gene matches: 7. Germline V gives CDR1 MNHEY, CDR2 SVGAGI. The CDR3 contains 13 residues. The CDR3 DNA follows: TGTGCCAGCAGCCTGGACAGGGTTAGTGGCTACACCTTC. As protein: CASSLDRVSGYTF.

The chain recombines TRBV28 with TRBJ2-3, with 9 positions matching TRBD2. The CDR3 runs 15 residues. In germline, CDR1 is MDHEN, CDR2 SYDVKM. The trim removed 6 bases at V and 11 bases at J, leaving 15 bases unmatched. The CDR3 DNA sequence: TGTGCCAGCAGCAAGCGGACTAGCGATTCGCGAAGGCAGTATTTT. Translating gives CASSKRTSDSRRQYF.

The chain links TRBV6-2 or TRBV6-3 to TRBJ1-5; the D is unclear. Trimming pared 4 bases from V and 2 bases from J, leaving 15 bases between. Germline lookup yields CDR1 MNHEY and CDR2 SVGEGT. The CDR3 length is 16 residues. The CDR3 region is CASSSTTGRGNQPQHF. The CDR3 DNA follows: TGTGCCAGCAGTTCTACGACGGGGAGGGGCAATCAGCCCCAGCATTTT.

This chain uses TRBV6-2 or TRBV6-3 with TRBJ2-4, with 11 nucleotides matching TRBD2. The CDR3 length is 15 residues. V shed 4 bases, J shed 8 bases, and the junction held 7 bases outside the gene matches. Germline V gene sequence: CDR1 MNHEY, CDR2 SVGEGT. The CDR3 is CASSSLTSGSDIQYF. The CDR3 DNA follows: TGTGCCAGCAGTTCTCTCACTAGCGGGAGCGACATTCAGTACTTC.

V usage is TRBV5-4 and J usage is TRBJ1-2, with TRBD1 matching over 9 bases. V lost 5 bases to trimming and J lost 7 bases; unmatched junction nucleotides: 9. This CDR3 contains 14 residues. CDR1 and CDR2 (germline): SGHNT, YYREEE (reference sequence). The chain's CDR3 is CASSYRDRVSGYTF. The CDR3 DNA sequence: TGTGCCAGCAGTTACCGGGACAGGGTCTCTGGCTACACCTTC. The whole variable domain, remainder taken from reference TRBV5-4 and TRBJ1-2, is ETGVTQSPTHLIKTRGQQVTLRCSSQSGHNTVSWYQQALGQGPQFIFQYYREEENGRGNFPPRFSGLQFPNYSSELNVNALELDDSALYLCASSYRDRVSGYTFGSGTRLTVV.

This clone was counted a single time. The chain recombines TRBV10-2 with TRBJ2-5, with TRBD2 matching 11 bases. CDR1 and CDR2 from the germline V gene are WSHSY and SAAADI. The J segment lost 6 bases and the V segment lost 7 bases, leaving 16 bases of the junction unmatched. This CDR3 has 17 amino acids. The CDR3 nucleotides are TGCGCCAGCATGATCGTAGCGGGAGGGCCCTCTTTTAAGACCCAGTACTTC. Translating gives CASMIVAGGPSFKTQYF.

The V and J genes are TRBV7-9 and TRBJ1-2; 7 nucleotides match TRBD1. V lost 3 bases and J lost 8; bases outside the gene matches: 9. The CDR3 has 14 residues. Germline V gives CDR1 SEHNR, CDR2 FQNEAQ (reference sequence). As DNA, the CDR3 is TGTGCCAGCAGCTTTAGGGGGCTCGATCAGGGCTACACCTTC. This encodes CASSFRGLDQGYTF.

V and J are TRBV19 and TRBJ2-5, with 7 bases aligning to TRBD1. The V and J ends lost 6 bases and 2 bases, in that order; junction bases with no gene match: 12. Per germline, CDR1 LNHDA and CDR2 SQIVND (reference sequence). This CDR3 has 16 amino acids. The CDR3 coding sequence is TGTGCCAGTAGCGTGGGGGACAGCTCCTTTCAAGAGACCCAGTACTTC. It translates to CASSVGDSSFQETQYF.

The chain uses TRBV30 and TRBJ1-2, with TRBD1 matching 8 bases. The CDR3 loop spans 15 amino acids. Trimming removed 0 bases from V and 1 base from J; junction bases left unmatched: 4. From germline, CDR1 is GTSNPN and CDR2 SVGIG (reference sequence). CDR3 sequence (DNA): TGTGCCTGGAGTGTACTAACAGGGGGTAACTATGGCTACACCTTC. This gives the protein CAWSVLTGGNYGYTF.

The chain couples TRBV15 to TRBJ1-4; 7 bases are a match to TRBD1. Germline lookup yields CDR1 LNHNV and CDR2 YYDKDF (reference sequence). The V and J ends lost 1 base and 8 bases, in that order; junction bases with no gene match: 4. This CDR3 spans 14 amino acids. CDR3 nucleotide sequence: TGTGCCACCAGCAGAGGACAGGGAGGAGAAAAACTGTTTTTT. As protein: CATSRGQGGEKLFF.

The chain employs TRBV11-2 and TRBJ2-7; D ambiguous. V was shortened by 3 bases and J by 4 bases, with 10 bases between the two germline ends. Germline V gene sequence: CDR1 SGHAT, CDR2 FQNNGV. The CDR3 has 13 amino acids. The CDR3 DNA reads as TGTGCCAGCAGCTTGGTTAACGGTTACGAGCAGTACTTC. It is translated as CASSLVNGYEQYF.

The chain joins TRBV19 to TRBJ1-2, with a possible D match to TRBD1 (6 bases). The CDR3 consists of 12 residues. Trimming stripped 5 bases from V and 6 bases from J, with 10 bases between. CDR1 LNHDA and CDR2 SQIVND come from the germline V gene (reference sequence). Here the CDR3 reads CASSVDRNGYTF. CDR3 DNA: TGTGCCAGTAGTGTCGACAGGAATGGCTACACCTTC.

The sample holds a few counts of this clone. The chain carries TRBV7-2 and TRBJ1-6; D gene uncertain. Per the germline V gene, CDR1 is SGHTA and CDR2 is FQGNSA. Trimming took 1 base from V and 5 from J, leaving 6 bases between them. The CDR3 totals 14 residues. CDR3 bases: TGTGCCAGCAGCTTAGTGTTCAATAATTCACCCCTCCACTTT. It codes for CASSLVFNNSPLHF. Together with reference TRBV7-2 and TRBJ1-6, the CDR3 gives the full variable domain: GAGVSQSPSNKVTEKGKDVELRCDPISGHTALYWYRQSLGQGLEFLIYFQGNSAPDKSGLPSDRFSAERTGGSVSTLTIQRTQQEDSAVYLCASSLVFNNSPLHFGNGTRLTVT.

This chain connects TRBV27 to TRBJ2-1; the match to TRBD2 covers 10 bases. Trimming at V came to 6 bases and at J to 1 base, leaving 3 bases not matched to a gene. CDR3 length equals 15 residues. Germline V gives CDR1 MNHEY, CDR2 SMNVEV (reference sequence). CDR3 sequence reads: CASRLAGFSYNEQFF. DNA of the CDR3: TGTGCCAGCAGACTAGCGGGGTTTTCCTACAATGAGCAGTTCTTC.

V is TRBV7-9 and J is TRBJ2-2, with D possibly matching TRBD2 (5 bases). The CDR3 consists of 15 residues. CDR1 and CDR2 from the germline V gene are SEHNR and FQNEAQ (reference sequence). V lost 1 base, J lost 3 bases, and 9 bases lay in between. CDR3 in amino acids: CASSLGSGDTGELFF. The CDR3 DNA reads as TGTGCCAGCAGCTTAGGAAGCGGAGACACCGGGGAGCTGTTTTTT.

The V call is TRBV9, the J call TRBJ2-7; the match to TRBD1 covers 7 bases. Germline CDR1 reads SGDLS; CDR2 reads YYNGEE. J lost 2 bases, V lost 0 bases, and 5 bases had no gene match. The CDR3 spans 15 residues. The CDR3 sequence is CASSVGTGAPYEQYF. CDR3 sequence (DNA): TGTGCCAGCAGCGTAGGGACAGGAGCTCCCTACGAGCAGTACTTC.